This TCR beta chain was sequenced in a study of cytomegalovirus exposure and HLA in healthy donors. Study-wide points: In a later analysis, at a false discovery rate of 0.05, over 15,000 TCR beta sequences were associated with HLA alleles. Analyzed later, association rates of TCRs varied across HLA loci, with DRB1 most and HLA-C fewest.

With V trimmed by 2 bases and J by 0 bases, 10 bases remained unmatched. Germline V gene sequence: CDR1 LNHDA, CDR2 SQIVND (reference sequence). The CDR3 runs to 19 residues. Turning to this clone: Its antigen is not identified.

PCR employed 60 Vbeta and 13 Jbeta primers. Authors' methods: Unique TCR beta chains numbered 80 million to 95 million in a later analysis, with about 11 million shared. This table comes from immunoSEQ multiplex PCR, and its TCRdb copy is limited to in-frame clones, with some not included. That table furnishes V, J and clone size, whereas the DNA furnished D and trimming. Here the sample spans roughly 200,000 clones, 87% being singletons. Sequencing was carried out using PBMCs. This chain connects TRBV19 to TRBJ1-5; TRBD1 aligns across 10 bases. The sequence was obtained from a man aged 25-45 years in good health and CMV-seronegative. The CDR3, as DNA: TGTGCCAGTAGTATATGGGCGGGACAGGGGCAGTTTAGCAATCAGCCCCAGCATTTT. This translates into CASSIWAGQGQFSNQPQHF. The full variable domain, completed using reference TRBV19 and TRBJ1-5, is DGGITQSPKYLFRKEGQNVTLSCEQNLNHDAMYWYRQDPGQGLRLIYYSQIVNDFQKGDIAEGYSVSREKKESFPLTVTSAQKNPTAFYLCASSIWAGQGQFSNQPQHFGDGTRLSIL.